One and the same sample provided the 25 T cell receptor beta chains below, sequenced in a study of T cell responses to AZD1222 COVID-19 vaccine. Generated by immunoSEQ multiplex PCR, the TCRdb table keeps only in-frame clones and is missing some. The sample has about 140,000 clones. The specimen sequenced was peripheral blood. The receptors were gathered from an adult in good health.

The chain links TRBV6-1 to TRBJ2-6; D unclear. The CDR3 has 14 amino acids. V was clipped by 2 bases and J by 1 base, with 3 bases between them. CDR1 MNHNS and CDR2 SASEGT come from the germline V gene. Here the CDR3 DNA reads TGTGCCAGCAGTGAACCGTCTGGGGCCAACGTCCTGACTTTC. This gives the protein CASSEPSGANVLTF.

The gene calls are TRBV30 and TRBJ1-1; 7 nucleotides line up with TRBD1. V was pared by 1 base and J by 1 base, with 6 bases of the junction left unmatched. From germline, CDR1 is GTSNPN and CDR2 SVGIG (reference sequence). CDR3 length: 15 residues. The CDR3 DNA sequence: TGTGCCTGGAGTGACCTGACAGGGTGGAACACTGAAGCTTTCTTT. Its translation: CAWSDLTGWNTEAFF.

V is TRBV6-1 and J is TRBJ2-6; D uncertain. Germline V CDR1 and CDR2: MNHNS, SASEGT. This CDR3 has 16 amino acids. Trimming removed 3 bases at V and 0 bases at J, with 9 bases between. The CDR3 DNA sequence: TGTGCCAGCAGTGACCGGCCGATCTCTGGGGCCAACGTCCTGACTTTC. Translated, it gives CASSDRPISGANVLTF.

The chain has TRBV7-9 and TRBJ1-1; perhaps TRBD1 as D (6 bases). This CDR3 contains 15 residues. Germline loops: CDR1 SEHNR, CDR2 FQNEAQ (reference sequence). V shed 5 bases and J shed 5 bases, with 18 bases lying between them. The CDR3 here is CASSGRPGTKTEAFF. The CDR3 DNA reads as TGTGCCAGCAGCGGAAGGCCCGGGACAAAGACTGAAGCTTTCTTT.

CDR3 sequence (DNA): TGCGCCAGCAGCAGAGGGACAGGGGGACGAGAGACCCAGTACTTC. This translates into CASSRGTGGRETQYF. The rearrangement links TRBV5-1 to TRBJ2-5; 11 bases fit TRBD1. The V gene end was trimmed by 4 bases and the J gene end by 4 bases; junction bases not matched to a gene: 6. The CDR3 has 15 residues. Germline lookup yields CDR1 SGHRS and CDR2 YFSETQ.

The gene calls are TRBV18 and TRBJ1-1; D unclear. This CDR3 has 10 amino acids. The germline CDR1 and CDR2 sequences are KGHSH and LQKENI. Trimming removed 6 bases from V and 7 bases from J, with 6 bases in between. For the CDR3, the DNA is TGTGCCAGCTCGGGTGGTGAAGCTTTCTTT. This sequence encodes CASSGGEAFF. Together with reference TRBV18 and TRBJ1-1, the CDR3 gives the full variable domain: NAGVMQNPRHLVRRRGQEARLRCSPMKGHSHVYWYRQLPEEGLKFMVYLQKENIIDESGMPKERFSAEFPKEGPSILRIQQVVRGDSAAYFCASSGGEAFFGQGTRLTVV.

The chain has TRBV5-8 and TRBJ2-7, with 8 bases fitting TRBD1. The trim removed 2 bases at V and 1 base at J, leaving 8 bases unmatched. The germline V gene encodes CDR1 SGHTS and CDR2 YDEGEE. The CDR3 contains 16 residues. CDR3 nucleotide sequence: TGTGCCAGCAGCTTTGGTCGGGACAGGACGTCCTACGAGCAGTACTTC. Translating it yields CASSFGRDRTSYEQYF.

The rearrangement uses TRBV6-1 and TRBJ1-1; TRBD1 might be the D (5 bases). The CDR3 runs to 15 residues. The germline gives CDR1 MNHNS, CDR2 SASEGT. Trimming left V 1 base short and J 3 bases short, with 12 bases between. The CDR3 spells CASSEDREGDTEAFF. The DNA for the CDR3 is TGTGCCAGCAGTGAAGACCGGGAAGGGGACACTGAAGCTTTCTTT.

The chain is built from TRBV18 and TRBJ1-1; D gene ambiguous. CDR1 KGHSH and CDR2 LQKENI come from the germline V gene. V was shortened by 2 bases and J by 6 bases, with 13 bases between the two germline ends. This CDR3 spans 14 amino acids. CDR3 DNA: TGTGCCAGCTCACCAAATAGACGCGGGGCTGAAGCTTTCTTT. Its protein is CASSPNRRGAEAFF.

This CDR3 reads CASSQWDRLNTEAFF. In DNA, the CDR3 is TGTGCCAGCAGCCAATGGGACAGATTGAACACTGAAGCTTTCTTT. The chain employs TRBV3-1 (or the pseudogene TRBV3-2) and TRBJ1-1; 7 nucleotides agree with TRBD1. Germline V CDR1 and CDR2: LGHDT, YNNKEL (reference sequence). The junction had 3 bases not matched to a gene; V was cut back by 2 bases and J by 0 bases. The length of the CDR3 is 15 residues.

The V call is TRBV4-2, the J call TRBJ1-5, with a weak D call TRBD1 (6 bases). Looked up from germline, CDR1 is LGHNA and CDR2 is YNFKEQ. Trimming removed 0 bases from V and 6 bases from J, with 15 bases in between. This CDR3 is 16 amino acids long. The CDR3 DNA reads TGTGCCAGCAGCCAAGATGGCAGGGGTCGCGTTCAGCCCCAGCATTTT. It codes for CASSQDGRGRVQPQHF.

V is TRBV12-3 or TRBV12-4 and J is TRBJ1-1, with 10 bases matching TRBD1. The CDR3 length is 13 residues. Unmatched junction bases numbered 10, after V lost 6 bases and J lost 12 bases. CDR3 sequence: CASRPPGQGRTFF. CDR3 DNA sequence: TGTGCCAGCAGGCCCCCGGGACAGGGGAGAACTTTCTTT.

V is TRBV5-1 and J is TRBJ1-5; no firm D call. This CDR3 has 14 amino acids. Germline assignment: CDR1 SGHRS and CDR2 YFSETQ. Trimming removed 1 base from V and 4 bases from J, with 9 bases in between. CDR3 loop: CASSLYTRNQPQHF. The CDR3 DNA is TGCGCCAGCAGCTTGTATACGCGAAATCAGCCCCAGCATTTT.

CDR3 sequence (DNA): TGTGCCAGCAGCTTGAATAGTGGGGGATCGGAGACCCAGTACTTC. Its protein product is CASSLNSGGSETQYF. This chain uses TRBV7-8 with TRBJ2-5; perhaps D is TRBD1 or TRBD2 (5 bases each). Trimming removed 3 bases at V and 5 bases at J, with 16 bases between. Germline lookup yields CDR1 SGHVS and CDR2 FQNEAQ. This CDR3 comprises 15 residues.

The V gene is TRBV9, the J gene TRBJ1-6, with D perhaps TRBD1 (5 bases). The CDR3 runs 14 residues. The germline CDR1 and CDR2 sequences are SGDLS and YYNGEE. V was cut by 3 bases and J by 10 bases, with 14 bases left in between. In DNA, the CDR3 is TGTGCCAGCAGCGAGTTCCATGGGGCCTCACCCCTCCACTTT. Encoded protein: CASSEFHGASPLHF.

The chain is built from TRBV18 and TRBJ1-1; 7 bases map to TRBD1. The CDR3 spans 14 residues. Trimming took 5 bases from V and 8 from J; bases not matched to a gene: 11. CDR1 and CDR2 from the germline V gene are KGHSH and LQKENI. The CDR3 nucleotides read TGTGCCAGCTCAACACAGGGGCCCCCTAACGAAGCTTTCTTT. Amino acids: CASSTQGPPNEAFF.

The rearrangement links TRBV7-8 to TRBJ2-1, with D possibly being TRBD1 or TRBD2 (6 bases each). The V and J ends lost 7 bases and 3 bases respectively, with 16 bases between them. The CDR3 runs to 15 residues. Germline V gene lookup returns CDR1 SGHVS and CDR2 FQNEAQ. The CDR3 bases are TGTGCCAGCACCCCGAGGGGGACTGTCTACAATGAGCAGTTCTTC. This translates into CASTPRGTVYNEQFF. Looking up the rest from reference TRBV7-8 and TRBJ2-1 gives the full variable domain: GAGVSQSPRYKVAKRGQDVALRCDPISGHVSLFWYQQALGQGPEFLTYFQNEAQLDKSGLPSDRFFAERPEGSVSTLKIQRTQQEDSAVYLCASTPRGTVYNEQFFGPGTRLTVL.

V usage is TRBV7-2 and J usage is TRBJ2-4, with 8 positions matching TRBD1. Germline values: CDR1 SGHTA, CDR2 FQGNSA. The length of the CDR3 is 17 residues. V dropped 3 bases and J dropped 5; count of bases not matched to a gene: 12. CDR3 loop: CASSFLFSGQGENIQYF. The CDR3 DNA reads as TGTGCCAGCAGCTTTTTATTCTCTGGACAGGGCGAAAACATTCAGTACTTC.

This rearrangement joins TRBV4-1 to TRBJ2-3; TRBD1 matches at 8 bases. The CDR3 length is 14 residues. Trimming cost V 3 bases and J 4 bases; bases outside gene matches: 3. Germline loops: CDR1 MGHRA, CDR2 YSYEKL. The CDR3 here is CASSQAGGPDTQYF. CDR3 in DNA: TGCGCCAGCAGCCAGGCAGGGGGCCCAGATACGCAGTATTTT.

The V gene is TRBV13, the J gene TRBJ1-1; D perhaps matches TRBD1 (5 bases). Trimming left V 5 bases short and J 1 base short, with 11 bases between. CDR3 length equals 14 residues. CDR1 PRHDT and CDR2 FYEKMQ come from the germline V gene (reference sequence). The chain's CDR3 is CASSHGGKNTEAFF. CDR3 nucleotide sequence: TGTGCCAGCAGCCATGGGGGGAAGAACACTGAAGCTTTCTTT. The full variable domain, with the rest looked up from reference TRBV13 and TRBJ1-1, is AAGVIQSPRHLIKEKRETATLKCYPIPRHDTVYWYQQGPGQDPQFLISFYEKMQSDKGSIPDRFSAQQFSDYHSELNMSSLELGDSALYFCASSHGGKNTEAFFGQGTRLTVV.

The chain is built from TRBV3-1 (or the pseudogene TRBV3-2) and TRBJ2-7; possibly TRBD1 or TRBD2 for D (6 bases each). CDR3 length equals 13 residues. With 0 bases removed from V and 6 bases from J, the gap between germline ends came to 9 bases. The germline CDR1 and CDR2 sequences are LGHDT and YNNKEL (reference sequence). The CDR3 here is CASSQDPGAEQYF. As DNA, the CDR3 is TGTGCCAGCAGCCAAGATCCGGGGGCCGAGCAGTACTTC.

V gene TRBV6-1 combines with J gene TRBJ2-3, with D maybe TRBD2 (5 bases). CDR1 and CDR2 (germline): MNHNS, SASEGT. The CDR3 spans 16 residues. V was clipped by 2 bases and J by 4 bases, with 16 bases between them. The CDR3 nucleotides are TGTGCCAGCAGTGAAAGGATCGGGGTAGGCTCAGATACGCAGTATTTT. Residues: CASSERIGVGSDTQYF.

The rearrangement joins TRBV30 to TRBJ1-1; 9 bases agree with TRBD1. Germline-derived CDR1 and CDR2 are GTSNPN and SVGIG (reference sequence). The trim removed 7 bases at V and 1 base at J, leaving 13 bases unmatched. The CDR3 is 16 residues long. The CDR3 sequence is CALLPGQGFGNTEAFF. CDR3 nucleotide sequence: TGTGCCTTACTACCGGGACAGGGTTTTGGGAACACTGAAGCTTTCTTT.

The chain is built from TRBV7-2 and TRBJ1-1, with no clear D. The CDR3 runs to 15 residues. Germline-derived CDR1 and CDR2 are SGHTA and FQGNSA. Trimming left V 1 base short and J 0 bases short, with 9 bases between. The CDR3 DNA is TGTGCCAGCAGCTTAGTGGCCCGGTTGAACACTGAAGCTTTCTTT. This sequence encodes CASSLVARLNTEAFF.

The chain links TRBV6-1 to TRBJ1-2; D uncertain. This CDR3 region has 12 residues. Trimming took 3 bases from V and 8 from J, leaving 10 bases between them. Germline lookup yields CDR1 MNHNS and CDR2 SASEGT. The CDR3 here is CASSDTLEGYTF. The CDR3 DNA sequence: TGTGCCAGCAGTGACACTCTCGAGGGCTACACCTTC.